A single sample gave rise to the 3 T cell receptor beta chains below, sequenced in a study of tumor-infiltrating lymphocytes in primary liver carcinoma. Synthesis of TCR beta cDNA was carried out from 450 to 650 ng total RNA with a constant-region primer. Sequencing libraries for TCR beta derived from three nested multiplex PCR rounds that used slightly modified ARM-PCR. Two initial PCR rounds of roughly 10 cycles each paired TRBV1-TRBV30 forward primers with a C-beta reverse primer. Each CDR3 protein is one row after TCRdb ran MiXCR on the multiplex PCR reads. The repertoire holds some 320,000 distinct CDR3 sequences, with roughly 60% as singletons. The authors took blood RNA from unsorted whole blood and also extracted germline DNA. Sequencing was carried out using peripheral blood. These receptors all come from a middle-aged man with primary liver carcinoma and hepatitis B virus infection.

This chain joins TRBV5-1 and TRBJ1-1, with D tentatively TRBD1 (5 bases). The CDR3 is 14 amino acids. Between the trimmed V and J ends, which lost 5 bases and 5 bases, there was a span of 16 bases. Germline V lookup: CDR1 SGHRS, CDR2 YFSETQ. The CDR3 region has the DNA TGCGCCAGCAGTTCGACAGCGGTTCGGACTGAAGCTTTCTTT. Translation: CASSSTAVRTEAFF.

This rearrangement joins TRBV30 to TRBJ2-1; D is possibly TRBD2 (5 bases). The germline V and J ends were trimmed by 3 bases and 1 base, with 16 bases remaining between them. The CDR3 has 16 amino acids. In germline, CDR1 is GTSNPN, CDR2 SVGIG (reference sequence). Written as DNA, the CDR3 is TGTGCCTGGAGCTGGCCGGGGTCCGAGTCCTACAATGAGCAGTTCTTC. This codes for CAWSWPGSESYNEQFF.

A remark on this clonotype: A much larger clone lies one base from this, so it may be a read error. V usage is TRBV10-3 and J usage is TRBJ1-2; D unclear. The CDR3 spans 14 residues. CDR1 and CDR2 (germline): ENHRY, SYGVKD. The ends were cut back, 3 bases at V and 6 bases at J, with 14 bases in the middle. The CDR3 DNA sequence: TGTGCCATCAGTGAAGGAATTCAGGAAAATGGCTACACCTTC. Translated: CAISEGIQENGYTF.